This T cell receptor beta chain comes out of a study of blood T cells in healthy people across ages. Turning to the study itself: The template switching approach captured approximately one barcoded beta molecule for every two T cells. Study observations and caveats: Long-lived donors had more naive CD4+ cells and higher diversity than aged donors. Among T cells, TCR beta diversity per million cells dropped roughly linearly as age rose.

Unmatched junction bases numbered 5, after V lost 0 bases and J lost 4 bases. This CDR3 comprises 16 residues. Germline CDR1 LGHNA, CDR2 YSLEER. In its sample, this clonotype was seen a few times. The antigen is unknown. A J-beta primer mix and a sample-barcoded 5' primer were used in a second PCR of about 6 to 12 cycles. TCRdb re-derived calls from the 5' RACE reads in MiXCR, one entry per CDR3 protein. The sample lists hundreds of thousands of distinct CDR3 sequences; less than 25% were seen once. The sample was also linked to a second study, of T cells of mothers and their children.

This clonotype was obtained from a boy aged 5-17 years in good health. The sequenced material came from blood. The gene calls are TRBV4-3 and TRBJ2-5, with 10 positions matching TRBD2. For the CDR3, the DNA is TGCGCCAGCAGCCAAGAGGTAGCGGGGGGTCGAGAGACCCAGTACTTC. Its translation is CASSQEVAGGRETQYF.